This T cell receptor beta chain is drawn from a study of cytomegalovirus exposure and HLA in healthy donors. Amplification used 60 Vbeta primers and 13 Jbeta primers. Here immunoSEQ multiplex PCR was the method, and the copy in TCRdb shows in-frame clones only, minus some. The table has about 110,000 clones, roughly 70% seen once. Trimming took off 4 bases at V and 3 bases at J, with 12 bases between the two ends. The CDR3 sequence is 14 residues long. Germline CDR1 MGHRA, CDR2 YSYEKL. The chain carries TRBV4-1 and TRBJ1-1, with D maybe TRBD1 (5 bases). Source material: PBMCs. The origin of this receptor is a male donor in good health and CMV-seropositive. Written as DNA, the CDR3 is TGCGCCAGCAGCCCCGGCGGAGGGGACACTGAAGCTTTCTTT. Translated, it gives CASSPGGGDTEAFF.